The entry below gives a single TCR beta chain sequence along with its context. What it binds is not known. The sample comes from a study of cytomegalovirus exposure and HLA in healthy donors. Study as a whole: Assignment to the Caucasian-associated ancestry cluster applied to more than 75% of the approximately 420 genotyped donors. Study-wide points: In a later analysis, common viral pathogens appeared linked to several of the most significant clusters. No immune exposure information besides CMV serostatus was available. It was reported that the classifier diagnosed cytomegalovirus status with high specificity and sensitivity in both the original and validation cohorts.

The PCR made use of 60 Vbeta and 13 Jbeta primers. Measured with immunoSEQ multiplex PCR; TCRdb has only the in-frame clones, and not every one. Among around 200,000 clones listed, about 77% were seen once. The CDR3 consists of 11 residues. V lost 6 bases and J lost 6, with 5 bases in between. CDR1 is MDHEN and CDR2 is SYDVKM in the germline V gene. The specimen sequenced was PBMCs. The source is a man aged 25 to 45 in good health and CMV-seropositive. The gene calls are TRBV28 and TRBJ1-4; D is unclear. The CDR3 is CASSKHEKLFF. Here the CDR3 DNA reads TGTGCCAGCAGCAAGCATGAAAAACTGTTTTTT. Variable domain in full (rest from reference TRBV28 and TRBJ1-4): DVKVTQSSRYLVKRTGEKVFLECVQDMDHENMFWYRQDPGLGLRLIYFSYDVKMKEKGDIPEGYSVSREKKERFSLILESASTNQTSMYLCASSKHEKLFFGSGTQLSVL.